These 28 T cell receptor beta chains share one sample of origin, sequenced in a study of OX40 agonist ivuxolimab in advanced cancers. The method behind the library was the immunoSEQ multiplex PCR assay. TCRdb retrieved this table from immuneACCESS and kept in-frame rearrangements only. Not all clones are present; in checked studies, unresolved V genes account for under half, and no reason is known for the remainder. This sample is represented by 91,000 or so clones; roughly 95% of them were singletons. About 0.18% of the sample comes from the top ten. Material: CD4+ or CD8+ T cells sorted from blood, obtained in a trial of the OX40 agonist ivuxolimab. These receptors were taken from an adult with an advanced solid tumor such as melanoma, head and neck, liver or kidney cancer.

The chain links TRBV13 to TRBJ2-3; 8 bases are shared with TRBD2. Germline loops: CDR1 PRHDT, CDR2 FYEKMQ (reference sequence). The CDR3 is 20 residues long. Trimming removed 0 bases from V and 6 bases from J; junction bases left unmatched: 20. CDR3 residues: CASSLGPGRAVNLIPDTQYF. In nucleotides, the CDR3 is TGTGCCAGCAGCTTAGGCCCCGGGAGGGCTGTCAATTTAATTCCGGATACGCAGTATTTT.

V usage is TRBV6-1 and J usage is TRBJ1-3, with 10 bases identical to TRBD1. V lost 6 bases, J lost 5 bases, and 4 bases stayed unmatched. CDR1 and CDR2 (germline): MNHNS, SASEGT. The CDR3 runs to 14 residues. The chain's CDR3 is CASRLDRGRNTIYF. The CDR3 DNA reads as TGTGCCAGCAGGCTAGACAGGGGGCGAAACACCATATATTTT.

The rearrangement uses TRBV7-8 and TRBJ2-2; 11 bases match TRBD2. The V segment lost 3 bases and the J segment 1 base; nucleotides outside the gene matches: 1. The length of the CDR3 is 16 residues. Germline V lookup: CDR1 SGHVS, CDR2 FQNEAQ. CDR3 protein: CASSFGLAGNTGELFF. The CDR3 DNA follows: TGTGCCAGCAGCTTCGGACTAGCGGGGAACACCGGGGAGCTGTTTTTT.

The rearrangement uses TRBV4-1 and TRBJ2-5; TRBD2 aligns across 8 bases. The CDR3 totals 20 residues. V gave up 1 base and J gave up 2 bases; unmatched junction bases: 18. Per the germline V gene, CDR1 is MGHRA and CDR2 is YSYEKL. The CDR3 loop reads CASSQGGSRGGLFGQETQYF. CDR3 nucleotides: TGCGCCAGCAGCCAAGGAGGCTCACGGGGGGGCCTTTTTGGGCAAGAGACCCAGTACTTC.

The chain employs TRBV5-4 and TRBJ1-2; perhaps TRBD1 as D (5 bases). This CDR3 is 14 amino acids long. Germline V lookup: CDR1 SGHNT, CDR2 YYREEE (reference sequence). V lost 4 bases, J lost 0 bases, and 10 bases lay in between. Here the CDR3 reads CASSPGGANYGYTF. DNA of the CDR3: TGTGCCAGCAGCCCCGGGGGGGCTAACTATGGCTACACCTTC.

J is TRBJ2-3 and V is TRBV11-3; the D gene could be TRBD1 or TRBD2 (5 bases each). Trimming removed 1 base from V and 6 bases from J, with 11 bases in between. Germline V lookup: CDR1 SGHNT, CDR2 YENEEA. The CDR3 extends over 14 amino acids. CDR3 DNA: TGTGCCAGCAGCTTAGGAGGGGCGTCGGATACGCAGTATTTT. The encoded protein is CASSLGGASDTQYF.

The rearrangement links TRBV10-3 to TRBJ1-5, with D maybe TRBD1 (6 bases). The CDR3 extends over 17 amino acids. The V gene lost 3 bases and the J gene lost 4 bases, with 19 bases spanning the gap. Looked up from germline, CDR1 is ENHRY and CDR2 is SYGVKD. DNA for the CDR3: TGTGCCATCAGTGAAATCTGGGACACCAATTCTAATCAGCCCCAGCATTTT. This translates into CAISEIWDTNSNQPQHF.

This chain connects TRBV28 to TRBJ1-4; 7 bases align to TRBD1. There are 15 residues in the CDR3. V shed 5 bases and J 2 bases; nucleotides not matched to a gene: 5. Germline values: CDR1 MDHEN, CDR2 SYDVKM. The CDR3 DNA sequence: TGTGCCAGCAGTCCTAGGGGGCCTACTAATGAAAAACTGTTTTTT. It yields the protein CASSPRGPTNEKLFF.

The genes are TRBV27 and TRBJ1-2; D is undetermined. The CDR3 has 14 residues. The V and J ends lost 8 bases and 7 bases respectively, with 20 bases between them. Germline V gene lookup returns CDR1 MNHEY and CDR2 SMNVEV (reference sequence). The CDR3 DNA reads as TGTGCCAGCTGCGCCGGGATCACGAACAGTGGCTACACCTTC. Translating gives CASCAGITNSGYTF.

The chain recombines TRBV2 with TRBJ2-2; TRBD2 matches 10 bases. The V segment lost 2 bases and the J segment 4 bases; nucleotides outside the gene matches: 10. Germline V CDR1 and CDR2: SNHLY, FYNNEI. The CDR3 sequence is 18 residues long. The CDR3 sequence: CASSELKQREGRTGELFF. CDR3 nucleotide sequence: TGTGCCAGCAGTGAATTGAAACAGCGGGAGGGCCGCACCGGGGAGCTGTTTTTT.

V and J are TRBV11-2 and TRBJ1-6, with D tentatively TRBD1 (6 bases). The CDR3 is made up of 15 amino acids. V shed 7 bases and J shed 6 bases, with 16 bases lying between them. Looked up from germline, CDR1 is SGHAT and CDR2 is FQNNGV. CDR3 sequence: CASTSRGEANSPLHF. CDR3 DNA sequence: TGTGCCAGCACCTCGAGGGGGGAGGCTAATTCACCCCTCCACTTT.

The chain combines TRBV7-9 with TRBJ2-1; 7 bases map to TRBD2. This CDR3 contains 19 residues. The germline gives CDR1 SEHNR, CDR2 FQNEAQ (reference sequence). With V trimmed by 5 bases and J by 9 bases, 25 bases remained unmatched. CDR3 coding DNA: TGTGCCAGCAGCCAAGGGACGGTCACCTTCGGGGGGAGAGCCGGTGAGCAGTTCTTC. This gives the protein CASSQGTVTFGGRAGEQFF.

V is TRBV9 and J is TRBJ2-7; D remains unclear. Germline V CDR1 and CDR2: SGDLS, YYNGEE. The CDR3 extends over 14 amino acids. Trimming stripped 0 bases from V and 1 base from J, with 8 bases between. This CDR3 is CASSVEQQSYEQYF. The CDR3 nucleotides read TGTGCCAGCAGCGTAGAACAACAGTCCTACGAGCAGTACTTC.

The chain links TRBV19 to TRBJ1-2; TRBD1 aligns across 9 bases. Per the germline V gene, CDR1 is LNHDA and CDR2 is SQIVND (reference sequence). The ends lost 4 bases at V and 4 bases at J; junction bases unmatched: 7. This CDR3 has 15 residues. CDR3 protein: CASSTQGQGPYGYTF. The CDR3 DNA reads as TGTGCCAGTAGTACCCAGGGACAGGGTCCCTATGGCTACACCTTC.

The chain employs TRBV5-1 and TRBJ1-4; 11 bases match TRBD1. This CDR3 is 16 amino acids long. The germline V gene encodes CDR1 SGHRS and CDR2 YFSETQ. V lost 4 bases and J lost 8; bases outside the gene matches: 10. The CDR3 DNA reads TGCGCCAGCAGCCGGACAGGGGGCGCGGTAGTCGAAAAACTGTTTTTT. The encoded protein is CASSRTGGAVVEKLFF. Combining the CDR3 with reference TRBV5-1 and TRBJ1-4 gives the whole variable domain KAGVTQTPRYLIKTRGQQVTLSCSPISGHRSVSWYQQTPGQGLQFLFEYFSETQRNKGNFPGRFSGRQFSNSRSEMNVSTLELGDSALYLCASSRTGGAVVEKLFFGSGTQLSVL.

The chain links TRBV5-1 to TRBJ2-2, with D maybe TRBD1 (5 bases). The V end lost 3 bases, the J end lost 3 bases, and 12 bases lay between the germline ends. CDR1 is SGHRS and CDR2 is YFSETQ in the germline V gene. This CDR3 comprises 15 residues. The CDR3 protein is CASSSTTEYTGELFF. The CDR3 nucleotides are TGCGCCAGCAGCTCTACGACAGAATACACCGGGGAGCTGTTTTTT.

The J gene is TRBJ2-5, the V gene TRBV11-2; TRBD2 aligns across 9 bases. The CDR3 consists of 17 residues. V gave up 1 base and J gave up 1 base; unmatched junction bases: 7. The V gene's germline CDR1 is SGHAT and CDR2 FQNNGV. The CDR3 nucleotides are TGTGCCAGCAGCTTAGGGGTCCTAGCGGGATCCCAAGAGACCCAGTACTTC. It translates to CASSLGVLAGSQETQYF.

This chain joins TRBV11-2 and TRBJ2-7; TRBD1 matches at 8 bases. Looked up from germline, CDR1 is SGHAT and CDR2 is FQNNGV. This CDR3 spans 15 amino acids. V shed 5 bases, J shed 2 bases, and the junction held 8 bases outside the gene matches. CDR3 nucleotides: TGTGCCAGCAGCACCCCTGGACAGGGAGCCTACGAGCAGTACTTC. Translation gives CASSTPGQGAYEQYF.

The J gene is TRBJ2-3, the V gene TRBV6-1; D is unclear. CDR1 and CDR2 (germline): MNHNS, SASEGT. Trimming pared 8 bases from V and 4 bases from J, leaving 16 bases between. CDR3 length: 14 amino acids. The CDR3 reads CASHLTFGADTQYF. The CDR3 region has the DNA TGTGCCAGCCACCTAACCTTCGGCGCAGATACGCAGTATTTT.

The J gene is TRBJ1-3, the V gene TRBV2, with TRBD1 as a possible D gene (5 bases). The CDR3 covers 14 residues. V gave up 10 bases and J gave up 2 bases, with 15 bases separating them. Germline loops: CDR1 SNHLY, CDR2 FYNNEI. This chain's CDR3 is CATTSGVAGNTIYF. The CDR3, as DNA: TGTGCCACTACTTCGGGGGTAGCTGGAAACACCATATATTTT.

The CDR3: CASSPGANTGELFF. Written as DNA, the CDR3 is TGTGCCAGCAGCCCTGGCGCGAACACCGGGGAGCTGTTTTTT. This chain connects TRBV5-4 to TRBJ2-2; no definite D call. Trimming shortened V by 4 bases and J by 0 bases, and 7 bases separated the two germline ends. From germline, CDR1 is SGHNT and CDR2 YYREEE (reference sequence). CDR3 size: 14 residues.

This chain links TRBV5-1 with TRBJ2-5, with a tentative D call TRBD1 (5 bases). V was clipped by 3 bases and J by 1 base, with 13 bases between them. The CDR3 runs 15 residues. Germline V CDR1 and CDR2: SGHRS, YFSETQ. The DNA of the CDR3 is TGCGCCAGCAGCTCCGGATACAGGCCCCAAGAGACCCAGTACTTC. It encodes CASSSGYRPQETQYF.

The chain has TRBV5-6 and TRBJ2-7; 7 nucleotides align to TRBD1. Germline assignment: CDR1 SGHDT and CDR2 YYEEEE. The length of the CDR3 is 13 residues. V dropped 0 bases and J dropped 10; count of bases not matched to a gene: 7. The DNA for the CDR3 is TGTGCCAGCAGCTTGGTGGGACAGACCCCTCAGTACTTC. Amino acid sequence: CASSLVGQTPQYF. Using reference TRBV5-6 and TRBJ2-7 for the parts outside the CDR3, the full variable domain is DAGVTQSPTHLIKTRGQQVTLRCSPKSGHDTVSWYQQALGQGPQFIFQYYEEEERQRGNFPDRFSGHQFPNYSSELNVNALLLGDSALYLCASSLVGQTPQYFGPGTRLTVT.

This clone appeared once. J is TRBJ2-5 and V is TRBV29-1, with D tentatively TRBD2 (6 bases). The germline CDR1 and CDR2 sequences are SQVTM and ANQGSEA. Between the trimmed V and J ends, which lost 4 bases and 10 bases, there was a span of 13 bases. The CDR3 covers 11 residues. In DNA form, the CDR3 reads TGCAGCGTTGCCAGGGACTCTCTCCAGTACTTC. Encoded protein: CSVARDSLQYF.

This chain links TRBV6-5 with TRBJ1-1; D unclear. The CDR3 extends over 14 amino acids. CDR1 and CDR2 (germline): MNHEY, SVGAGI. The V and J ends lost 5 bases and 0 bases respectively, with 10 bases between them. The CDR3 DNA sequence: TGTGCCAGCAGTCCCGGGATTGTGAACACTGAAGCTTTCTTT. It encodes CASSPGIVNTEAFF.

Here the CDR3 DNA reads TGTGCCAGCTCCGGGTCCCACCAAGAGACCCAGTACTTC. Protein: CASSGSHQETQYF. This chain links TRBV19 with TRBJ2-5; D is uncertain. The CDR3 is 13 residues long. Germline CDR1 reads LNHDA; CDR2 reads SQIVND (reference sequence). The V and J ends lost 9 bases and 0 bases respectively, with 11 bases between them.

The J gene is TRBJ2-1, the V gene TRBV29-1; possibly TRBD2 for D (5 bases). The CDR3 is 13 residues long. V lost 6 bases to trimming and J lost 1 base, with 10 bases between them. Germline V lookup: CDR1 SQVTM, CDR2 ANQGSEA. This CDR3 reads CSVPRASYNEQFF. CDR3 DNA sequence: TGCAGCGTCCCGCGGGCATCCTACAATGAGCAGTTCTTC.

The chain joins TRBV1 to TRBJ2-3; the table's D call of TRBD2 was not tested on the DNA. TRBV1 is listed as a pseudogene. The CDR3 loop spans 17 amino acids. The CDR3 DNA reads TGCACCAGCCGGCTTCTTATAGGACTAGGGGAGACAGATACGCAGTATTTT. Its protein product is CTSRLLIGLGETDTQYF.